This T cell receptor (beta chain) was captured by sequencing in a study of OX40 agonist ivuxolimab in advanced cancers. Points from the study as a whole: Several nonresponders also turned out to have low normalized T-cell clonal expansion.

Some clones are missing from TCRdb's copy, which holds only in-frame ones; the method was immunoSEQ multiplex PCR. In the table there are tens of thousands of clones, about 90% of which are singletons. Looked up from germline, CDR1 is MDHEN and CDR2 is SYDVKM. Between the trimmed V and J ends, which lost 0 bases and 8 bases, there was a span of 12 bases. The CDR3 length is 14 residues. Individuals having autoimmune disease history or systemic immunosuppression were not enrolled. This clone was detected only once. Its antigen is unknown. The origin of this receptor is an adult with an advanced solid tumor such as melanoma, head and neck, liver or kidney cancer. The sequences come from CD4+ or CD8+ T cells sorted from blood, collected in a trial of the OX40 agonist ivuxolimab. V gene TRBV28 combines with J gene TRBJ2-3, with D perhaps matching TRBD1 or TRBD2 (5 bases each). The DNA of the CDR3 is TGTGCCAGCAGTTTATGGGGGGAGTCTGGTACGCAGTATTTT. Translated: CASSLWGESGTQYF.